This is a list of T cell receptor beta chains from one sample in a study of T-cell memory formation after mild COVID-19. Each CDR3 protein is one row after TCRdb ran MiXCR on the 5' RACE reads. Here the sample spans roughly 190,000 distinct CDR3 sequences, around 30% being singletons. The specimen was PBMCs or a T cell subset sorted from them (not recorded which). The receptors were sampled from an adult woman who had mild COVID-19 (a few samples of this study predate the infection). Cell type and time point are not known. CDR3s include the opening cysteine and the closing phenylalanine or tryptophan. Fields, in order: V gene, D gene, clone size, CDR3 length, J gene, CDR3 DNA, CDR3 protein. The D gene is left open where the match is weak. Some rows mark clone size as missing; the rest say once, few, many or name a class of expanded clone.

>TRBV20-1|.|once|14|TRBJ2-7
TGCAGTGCTGACTTAAGACAGCGCCGCTACGAGCAGTACTTC
CSADLRQRRYEQYF
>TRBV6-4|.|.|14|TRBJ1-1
TGTGCCAGCAGTGTACAGGGAGGGGACACTGAAGCTTTCTTT
CASSVQGGDTEAFF
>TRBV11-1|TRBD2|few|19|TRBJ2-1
TGTGCCAGCAGCTTAGACGGACTAGCGGGAGGTAGGGCCTACAATGAGCAGTTCTTC
CASSLDGLAGGRAYNEQFF
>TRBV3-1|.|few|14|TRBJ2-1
TGTGCCACCTCTCGGATACCTACTTACAATGAGCAGTTCTTC
CATSRIPTYNEQFF
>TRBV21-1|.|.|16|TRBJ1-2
TGTGCCAGCAGCAAAGCGAGTAGGGACAGAATCTATGGCTACACCTTC
CASSKASRDRIYGYTF
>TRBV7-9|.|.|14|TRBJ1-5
TGTGCCAGCAGCTTAGAGGGGAACCATCAGCCCCAGCATTTT
CASSLEGNHQPQHF
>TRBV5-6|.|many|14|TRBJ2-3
TGTGCCAGCAGCTTGGACAGTCGCACAGATACGCAGTATTTT
CASSLDSRTDTQYF
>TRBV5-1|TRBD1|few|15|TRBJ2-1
TGCGCCAGCAGCTGGGGACAGGGTCGTTACAATGAGCAGTTCTTC
CASSWGQGRYNEQFF
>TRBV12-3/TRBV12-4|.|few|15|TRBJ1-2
TGTGCCAGCAGTTTCACCGGGACGGCTAAAAGGGGCTACACCTTC
CASSFTGTAKRGYTF
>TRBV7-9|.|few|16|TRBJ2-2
TGCGCCAGCAGCCCGCCATCGGGGGCGAGCACCGGGGAGCTGTTTTTT
CASSPPSGASTGELFF